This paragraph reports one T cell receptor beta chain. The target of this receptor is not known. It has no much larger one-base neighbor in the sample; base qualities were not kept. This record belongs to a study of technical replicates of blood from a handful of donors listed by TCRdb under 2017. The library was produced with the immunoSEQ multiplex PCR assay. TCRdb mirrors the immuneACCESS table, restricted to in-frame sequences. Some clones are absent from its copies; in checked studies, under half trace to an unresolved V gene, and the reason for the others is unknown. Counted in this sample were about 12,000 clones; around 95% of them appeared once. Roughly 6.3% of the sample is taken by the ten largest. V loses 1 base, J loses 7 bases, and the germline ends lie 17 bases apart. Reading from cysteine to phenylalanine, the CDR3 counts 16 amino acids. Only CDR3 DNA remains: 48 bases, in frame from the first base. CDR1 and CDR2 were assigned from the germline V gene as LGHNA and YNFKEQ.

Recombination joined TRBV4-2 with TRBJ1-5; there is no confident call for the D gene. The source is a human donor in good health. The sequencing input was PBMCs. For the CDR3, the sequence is CASSQVWREGWQPQHF. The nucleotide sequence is TGTGCCAGCAGCCAAGTTTGGAGGGAGGGATGGCAGCCCCAGCATTTT.